This T cell receptor (beta chain) was found in a study of technical replicates of blood from a handful of donors. The CDR3 length is 16 residues. Deletions cut 2 bases from V and 0 bases from J, with 14 bases between. The germline gives CDR1 SGHRS, CDR2 YFSETQ. The assay was immunoSEQ multiplex PCR, and TCRdb's table has in-frame clones only and misses some. The data contain roughly 70,000 clones, around 93% of them singletons. This clone was counted between two and nine times. The gene calls are TRBV5-1 and TRBJ1-2; D not certain. This receptor was identified in a human donor in good health. Material: T cells isolated from PBMCs. For the CDR3, the DNA is TGCGCCAGCAGCTTCGAGTCAGGATACGCTAACTATGGCTACACCTTC. This gives the protein CASSFESGYANYGYTF.